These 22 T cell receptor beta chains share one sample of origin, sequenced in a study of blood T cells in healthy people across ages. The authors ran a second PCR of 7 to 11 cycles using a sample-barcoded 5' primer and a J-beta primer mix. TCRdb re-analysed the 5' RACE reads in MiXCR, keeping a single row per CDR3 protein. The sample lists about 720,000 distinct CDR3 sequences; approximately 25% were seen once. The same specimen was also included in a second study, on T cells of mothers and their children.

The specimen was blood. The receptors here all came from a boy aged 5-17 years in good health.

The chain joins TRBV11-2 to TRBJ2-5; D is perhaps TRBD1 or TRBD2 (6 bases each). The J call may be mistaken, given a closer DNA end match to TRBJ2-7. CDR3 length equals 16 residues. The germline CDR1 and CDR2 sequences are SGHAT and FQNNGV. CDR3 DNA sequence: TGTGCCAGCAGCGCGCGGTGGGGGGCCCTCGGCAGCGAGCAGTACTTC. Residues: CASSARWGALGSEQYF.

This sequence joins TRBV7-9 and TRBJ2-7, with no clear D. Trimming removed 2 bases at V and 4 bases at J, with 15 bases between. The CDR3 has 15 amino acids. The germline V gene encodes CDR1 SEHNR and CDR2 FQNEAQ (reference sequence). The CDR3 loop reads CASSLTSGIGYEQYF. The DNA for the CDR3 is TGTGCCAGCAGCTTAACTTCAGGTATCGGATACGAGCAGTACTTC.

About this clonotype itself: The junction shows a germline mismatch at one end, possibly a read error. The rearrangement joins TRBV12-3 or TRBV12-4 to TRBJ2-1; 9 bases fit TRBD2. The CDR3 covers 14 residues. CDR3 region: CATQWGLAVDEPFF. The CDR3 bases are TGTGCCACTCAATGGGGACTAGCTGTAGATGAGCCGTTCTTC.

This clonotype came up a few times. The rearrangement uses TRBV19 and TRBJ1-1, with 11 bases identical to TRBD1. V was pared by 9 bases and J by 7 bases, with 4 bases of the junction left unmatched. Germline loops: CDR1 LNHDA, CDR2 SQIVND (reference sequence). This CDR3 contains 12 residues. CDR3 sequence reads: CASGQGASEAFF. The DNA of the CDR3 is TGTGCCAGCGGACAGGGGGCAAGTGAAGCTTTCTTT.

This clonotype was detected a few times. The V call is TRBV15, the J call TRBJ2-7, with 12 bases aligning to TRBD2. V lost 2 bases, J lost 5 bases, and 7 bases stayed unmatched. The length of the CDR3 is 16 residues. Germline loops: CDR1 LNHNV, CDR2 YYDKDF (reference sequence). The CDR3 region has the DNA TGTGCCACCAGCAGACAGACTAGCGGGAGTGGCCACGAGCAGTACTTC. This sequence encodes CATSRQTSGSGHEQYF.

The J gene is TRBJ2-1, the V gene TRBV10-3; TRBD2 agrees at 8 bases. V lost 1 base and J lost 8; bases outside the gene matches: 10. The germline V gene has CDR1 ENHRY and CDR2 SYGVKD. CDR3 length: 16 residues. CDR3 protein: CAISEFVAGRLDEQFF. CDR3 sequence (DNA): TGTGCCATCAGTGAGTTTGTAGCGGGACGGCTGGATGAGCAGTTCTTC.

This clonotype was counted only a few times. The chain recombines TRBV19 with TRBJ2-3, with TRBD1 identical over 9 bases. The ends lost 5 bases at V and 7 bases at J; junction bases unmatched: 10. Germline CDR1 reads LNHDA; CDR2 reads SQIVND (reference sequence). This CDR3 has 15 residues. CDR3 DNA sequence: TGTGCCAGTAGTGGCCGACAGGGGGGTTGGAATACGCAGTATTTT. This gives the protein CASSGRQGGWNTQYF.

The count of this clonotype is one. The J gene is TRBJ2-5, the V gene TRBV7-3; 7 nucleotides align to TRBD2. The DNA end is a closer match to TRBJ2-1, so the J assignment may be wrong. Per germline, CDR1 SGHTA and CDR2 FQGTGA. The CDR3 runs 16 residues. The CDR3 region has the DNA TGTGCCAGCAGCTTAGGTGGGCTAGCGGAGTACAATGAGCAGTTCTTC. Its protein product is CASSLGGLAEYNEQFF.

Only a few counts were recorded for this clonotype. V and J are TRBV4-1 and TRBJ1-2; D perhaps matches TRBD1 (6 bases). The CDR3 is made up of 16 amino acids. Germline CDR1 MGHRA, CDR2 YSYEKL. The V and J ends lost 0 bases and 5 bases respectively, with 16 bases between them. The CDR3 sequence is CASSQDRWGAEYGYTF. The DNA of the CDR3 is TGCGCCAGCAGCCAAGATAGGTGGGGGGCCGAGTATGGCTACACCTTC.

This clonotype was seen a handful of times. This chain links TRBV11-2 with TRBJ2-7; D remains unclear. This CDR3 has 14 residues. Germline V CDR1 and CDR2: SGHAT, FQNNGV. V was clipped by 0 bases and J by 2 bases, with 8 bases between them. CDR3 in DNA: TGTGCCAGCAGCTTAGAAGCTACTGCCTACGAGCAGTACTTC. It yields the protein CASSLEATAYEQYF.

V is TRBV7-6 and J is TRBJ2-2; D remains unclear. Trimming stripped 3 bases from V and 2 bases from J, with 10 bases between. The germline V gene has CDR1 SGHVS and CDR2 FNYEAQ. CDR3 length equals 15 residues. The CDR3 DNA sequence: TGTGCCAGCAGCTTCTACATGAAAAACACCGGGGAGCTGTTTTTT. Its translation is CASSFYMKNTGELFF.

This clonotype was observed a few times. The DNA of the CDR3 is TGTGCCAGCAGCTTGGCACACCTAAGCAACACCGGGGAGCTGTTTTTT. The encoded protein is CASSLAHLSNTGELFF. The chain joins TRBV5-5 to TRBJ2-2; no clear D. The V end was cut by 0 bases, the J end by 2 bases, with 11 bases between. The CDR3 is made up of 16 amino acids. Looked up from germline, CDR1 is SGHKS and CDR2 is YYEKEE (reference sequence). The full variable domain, in which reference TRBV5-5 and TRBJ2-2 provide the parts outside the CDR3, is DAGVTQSPTHLIKTRGQQVTLRCSPISGHKSVSWYQQVLGQGPQFIFQYYEKEERGRGNFPDRFSARQFPNYSSELNVNALLLGDSALYLCASSLAHLSNTGELFFGEGSRLTVL.

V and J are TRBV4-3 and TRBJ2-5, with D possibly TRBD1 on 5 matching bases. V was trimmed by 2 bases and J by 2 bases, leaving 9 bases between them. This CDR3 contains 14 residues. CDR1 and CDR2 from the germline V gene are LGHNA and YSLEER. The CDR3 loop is CASSQRGYQETQYF. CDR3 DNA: TGCGCCAGCAGCCAAAGGGGCTATCAAGAGACCCAGTACTTC.

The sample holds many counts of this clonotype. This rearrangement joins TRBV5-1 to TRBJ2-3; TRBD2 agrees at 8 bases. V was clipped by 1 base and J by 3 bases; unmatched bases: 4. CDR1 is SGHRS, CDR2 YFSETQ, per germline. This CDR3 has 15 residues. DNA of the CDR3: TGCGCCAGCAGCTTGCCTAGCGGGCATACAGATACGCAGTATTTT. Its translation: CASSLPSGHTDTQYF.

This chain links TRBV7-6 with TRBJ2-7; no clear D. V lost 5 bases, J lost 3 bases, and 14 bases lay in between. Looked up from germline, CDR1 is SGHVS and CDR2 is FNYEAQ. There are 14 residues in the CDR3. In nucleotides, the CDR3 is TGTGCCAGCAGCGCCCGTCTGGAGAGCTACGAGCAGTACTTC. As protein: CASSARLESYEQYF.

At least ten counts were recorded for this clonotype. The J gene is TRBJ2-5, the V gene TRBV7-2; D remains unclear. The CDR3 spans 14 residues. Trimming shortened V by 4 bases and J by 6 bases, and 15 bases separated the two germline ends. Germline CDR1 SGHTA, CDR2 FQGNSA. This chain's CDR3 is CASSSLVDVQTQYF. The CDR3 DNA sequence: TGTGCCAGCAGCTCCCTGGTTGATGTTCAGACCCAGTACTTC.

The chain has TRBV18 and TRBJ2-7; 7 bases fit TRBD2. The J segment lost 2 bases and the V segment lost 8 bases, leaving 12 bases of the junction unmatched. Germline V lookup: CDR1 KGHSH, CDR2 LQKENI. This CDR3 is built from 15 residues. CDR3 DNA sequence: TGTGCCAGCAGTTTCCTAGCGGTCTTAACCTACGAGCAGTACTTC. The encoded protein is CASSFLAVLTYEQYF.

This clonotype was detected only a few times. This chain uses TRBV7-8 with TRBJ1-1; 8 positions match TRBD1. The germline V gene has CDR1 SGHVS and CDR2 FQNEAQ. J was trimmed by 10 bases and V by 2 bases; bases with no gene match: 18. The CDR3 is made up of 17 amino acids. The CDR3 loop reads CASSLYSRTGPTPGAFF. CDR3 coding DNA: TGTGCCAGCAGCTTATATTCTAGGACAGGGCCTACCCCAGGAGCTTTCTTT.

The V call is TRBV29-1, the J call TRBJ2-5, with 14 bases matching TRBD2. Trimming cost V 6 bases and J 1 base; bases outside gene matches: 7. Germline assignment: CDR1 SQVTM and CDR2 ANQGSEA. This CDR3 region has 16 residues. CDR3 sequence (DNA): TGCAGCGTGGGACTAGCGGGGGCCCGCCCCCAAGAGACCCAGTACTTC. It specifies CSVGLAGARPQETQYF.

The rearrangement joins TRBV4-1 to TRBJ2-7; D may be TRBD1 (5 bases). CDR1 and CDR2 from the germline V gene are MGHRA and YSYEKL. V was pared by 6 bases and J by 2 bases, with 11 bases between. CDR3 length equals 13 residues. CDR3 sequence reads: CASSHTGTYEQYF. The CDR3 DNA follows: TGCGCCAGCAGTCACACAGGAACCTACGAGCAGTACTTC.

For the CDR3, the DNA is TGTGCCACCAGTGATTTCAAGGGGGATGGCTACACCTTC. Translating gives CATSDFKGDGYTF. The chain recombines TRBV24-1 with TRBJ1-2; D may be TRBD1 (6 bases). The V gene lost 1 base and the J gene lost 6 bases, with 8 bases spanning the gap. This CDR3 has 13 residues. CDR1 and CDR2 (germline): KGHDR, SFDVKD.

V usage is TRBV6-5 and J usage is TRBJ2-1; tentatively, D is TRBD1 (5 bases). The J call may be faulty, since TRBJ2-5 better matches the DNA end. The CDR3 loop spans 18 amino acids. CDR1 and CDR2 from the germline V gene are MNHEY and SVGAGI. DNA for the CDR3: TGTGCCAGCAGTTACGAGGTTCCGTCAGGGCGTAATCAGCAGACCCAGTACTTC. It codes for CASSYEVPSGRNQQTQYF.